This T cell receptor (beta chain) comes out of a study of blood T cell repertoires in COVID-19. Turning to the study itself: Sites in the United States, Italy and Spain provided acute and convalescent COVID-19 samples. PBMCs, B-cell-depleted T cells, or T cells were the source of the cDNA or gDNA that made up the material.

Original data processing: Reference gene primer amplification in the assay estimated nucleated cell counts. Sequenced by immunoSEQ multiplex PCR; TCRdb stores in-frame clones only, minus some. V and J calls and clone size are as listed in that table; D and trimming were resolved from the DNA. Among 150,000 to 200,000 clones listed, 88% were seen once. This CDR3 spans 16 amino acids. The V end lost 0 bases, the J end lost 2 bases, and 16 bases lay between the germline ends. Germline CDR1 GTSNPN, CDR2 SVGIG (reference sequence). The genes are TRBV30 and TRBJ1-1, with D perhaps TRBD1 (5 bases). What was sequenced was peripheral blood. The TCR was taken from a man in his forties or fifties with active or convalescent COVID-19. The CDR3 DNA is TGTGCCTGGAGTGTCCCGTCAGGGATGTATAACACTGAAGCTTTCTTT. It encodes CAWSVPSGMYNTEAFF.